This T cell receptor (beta chain) was sequenced for a study of blood T cells in healthy people across ages. This clonotype was seen a few times. The junction differs from germline at one of its ends, possibly a read error. Germline V lookup: CDR1 SNHLY, CDR2 FYNNEI. CDR3 length equals 12 residues. Next came a second PCR, run for about 7 to 12 cycles, which used a sample-barcoded 5' primer along with a J-beta primer mix. TCRdb called the 5' RACE reads again in MiXCR, with one record for every CDR3 protein. Altogether around 520,000 distinct CDR3 sequences are present, around a quarter being singletons, with the ten largest covering 3% to 4%. This sample also appeared in a second study, on T cells of mothers and their children.

Sequencing used blood. The source of this sequence is a boy younger than 10 in good health. The chain carries TRBV2 and TRBJ2-5, with 16 nucleotides matching TRBD2. The CDR3 loop is CASSGTSGGARF. The CDR3 coding sequence is TGTGCCAGCAGCGGGACTAGCGGGGGGGCAAGGTTC.